The present T cell receptor (beta chain) was sequenced within a study of blood T cell dynamics during melanoma immunotherapy. The J segment lost 2 bases and the V segment lost 4 bases, leaving 2 bases of the junction unmatched. CDR1 is KGHSH and CDR2 is LQKENI in the germline V gene. The CDR3 length is 14 residues. Time point meaning: pre-treatment baseline. Some clones are missing from TCRdb's copy, which holds only in-frame ones; the method was immunoSEQ multiplex PCR. This sample has approximately 9,500 clones, with approximately 89% found just once. This chain joins TRBV18 and TRBJ2-5; 9 bases align to TRBD1. The sample here was blood, taken from a patient treated with checkpoint blockade. This TCR came from a human donor with melanoma. The CDR3 reads CASSRGTGQETQYF. The CDR3 coding sequence is TGTGCCAGCTCACGCGGGACAGGGCAAGAGACCCAGTACTTC.